Following are 8 T cell receptor beta chains from one sample sequenced in a study of cytomegalovirus exposure and HLA in healthy donors (dated 2017 in TCRdb). Library method: the immunoSEQ multiplex PCR assay. For the multiplex PCR, a mixture combining 60 forward primers for TCR Vbeta segments and 13 reverse primers for TCR Jbeta segments was used. TCRdb limited this immuneACCESS table to in-frame rearrangements with V and J called. A share of clones is missing; checked studies link under half to unresolved V genes, and the rest is unexplained. The sample's own table lists around 37,000 clones. The ten largest clonotypes hold about 6.2% of the sample. The sequencing input was PBMCs. The receptors originated from a human donor in good health.

The chain uses TRBV18 and TRBJ1-4; D uncertain. CDR1 is KGHSH and CDR2 is LQKENI in the germline V gene. V was clipped by 1 base and J by 1 base, with 10 bases between them. CDR3 size: 16 residues. CDR3 DNA sequence: TGTGCCAGCTCACCACAGGGAGGGCGAACTAATGAAAAACTGTTTTTT. Translating gives CASSPQGGRTNEKLFF.

This rearrangement joins TRBV7-9 to TRBJ1-6; TRBD1 is a possible D gene (6 bases). V was trimmed by 6 bases and J by 7 bases, leaving 13 bases between them. CDR3 length: 14 residues. CDR1 SEHNR and CDR2 FQNEAQ come from the germline V gene (reference sequence). CDR3 nucleotide sequence: TGTGCCAGCAGACCGGACAGTATGAATTCACCCCTCCACTTT. It encodes CASRPDSMNSPLHF.

V gene TRBV5-6 combines with J gene TRBJ1-1; TRBD1 agrees at 12 bases. Germline CDR1 is SGHDT and CDR2 is YYEEEE. The CDR3 totals 16 residues. Germline trimming cut 4 bases from V and 4 bases from J; bases unmatched to any gene: 8. The CDR3 DNA is TGTGCCAGCAGCCGGGACAGGGGGCGAGATAGCACTGAAGCTTTCTTT. This gives the protein CASSRDRGRDSTEAFF. Combining the CDR3 with reference TRBV5-6 and TRBJ1-1 gives the whole variable domain DAGVTQSPTHLIKTRGQQVTLRCSPKSGHDTVSWYQQALGQGPQFIFQYYEEEERQRGNFPDRFSGHQFPNYSSELNVNALLLGDSALYLCASSRDRGRDSTEAFFGQGTRLTVV.

The chain combines TRBV5-4 with TRBJ1-5, with D hard to call. Between the trimmed V and J ends, which lost 0 bases and 5 bases, there was a span of 9 bases. Germline V gene lookup returns CDR1 SGHNT and CDR2 YYREEE (reference sequence). CDR3 length: 14 residues. CDR3: CASSLDGRYQPQHF. The CDR3 nucleotides read TGTGCCAGCAGCTTGGATGGCAGGTATCAGCCCCAGCATTTT.

The V call is TRBV29-1, the J call TRBJ1-1, with 9 bases identical to TRBD1. CDR3 length: 15 residues. Germline CDR1 is SQVTM and CDR2 is ANQGSEA. The trim removed 4 bases at V and 6 bases at J, leaving 12 bases unmatched. Here the CDR3 reads CSVVYMGQGPAEAFF. For the CDR3, the DNA is TGCAGCGTTGTTTATATGGGACAGGGACCCGCTGAAGCTTTCTTT.

The rearrangement uses TRBV27 and TRBJ2-7, with a tentative D call TRBD1 (5 bases). This CDR3 comprises 14 residues. V was trimmed by 4 bases and J by 2 bases, leaving 12 bases between them. Germline V gene lookup returns CDR1 MNHEY and CDR2 SMNVEV (reference sequence). The CDR3 loop is CASSYAGNAYEQYF. The CDR3 bases are TGTGCCAGCAGTTACGCAGGGAACGCCTACGAGCAGTACTTC.

Worth noting for this clone: At one boundary the junction diverges from the germline segment, which might be a read error. V and J are TRBV5-4 and TRBJ2-1; TRBD1 matches at 8 bases. The CDR3 contains 12 residues. Germline V gene data show CDR1 as SGHNT and CDR2 as YYREEE (reference sequence). CDR3: CASSLDRENKFF. CDR3 coding DNA: TGTGCCAGCAGTTTGGACAGGGAAAATAAGTTCTTC.

This chain uses TRBV9 with TRBJ2-1; possible D gene TRBD1, 6 bases. The V gene's germline CDR1 is SGDLS and CDR2 YYNGEE. The CDR3 runs to 18 residues. Trimming stripped 0 bases from V and 2 bases from J, with 18 bases between. DNA of the CDR3: TGTGCCAGCAGCGTAGACACAGGGCTTATGAACCCCTACAATGAGCAGTTCTTC. Translated: CASSVDTGLMNPYNEQFF.